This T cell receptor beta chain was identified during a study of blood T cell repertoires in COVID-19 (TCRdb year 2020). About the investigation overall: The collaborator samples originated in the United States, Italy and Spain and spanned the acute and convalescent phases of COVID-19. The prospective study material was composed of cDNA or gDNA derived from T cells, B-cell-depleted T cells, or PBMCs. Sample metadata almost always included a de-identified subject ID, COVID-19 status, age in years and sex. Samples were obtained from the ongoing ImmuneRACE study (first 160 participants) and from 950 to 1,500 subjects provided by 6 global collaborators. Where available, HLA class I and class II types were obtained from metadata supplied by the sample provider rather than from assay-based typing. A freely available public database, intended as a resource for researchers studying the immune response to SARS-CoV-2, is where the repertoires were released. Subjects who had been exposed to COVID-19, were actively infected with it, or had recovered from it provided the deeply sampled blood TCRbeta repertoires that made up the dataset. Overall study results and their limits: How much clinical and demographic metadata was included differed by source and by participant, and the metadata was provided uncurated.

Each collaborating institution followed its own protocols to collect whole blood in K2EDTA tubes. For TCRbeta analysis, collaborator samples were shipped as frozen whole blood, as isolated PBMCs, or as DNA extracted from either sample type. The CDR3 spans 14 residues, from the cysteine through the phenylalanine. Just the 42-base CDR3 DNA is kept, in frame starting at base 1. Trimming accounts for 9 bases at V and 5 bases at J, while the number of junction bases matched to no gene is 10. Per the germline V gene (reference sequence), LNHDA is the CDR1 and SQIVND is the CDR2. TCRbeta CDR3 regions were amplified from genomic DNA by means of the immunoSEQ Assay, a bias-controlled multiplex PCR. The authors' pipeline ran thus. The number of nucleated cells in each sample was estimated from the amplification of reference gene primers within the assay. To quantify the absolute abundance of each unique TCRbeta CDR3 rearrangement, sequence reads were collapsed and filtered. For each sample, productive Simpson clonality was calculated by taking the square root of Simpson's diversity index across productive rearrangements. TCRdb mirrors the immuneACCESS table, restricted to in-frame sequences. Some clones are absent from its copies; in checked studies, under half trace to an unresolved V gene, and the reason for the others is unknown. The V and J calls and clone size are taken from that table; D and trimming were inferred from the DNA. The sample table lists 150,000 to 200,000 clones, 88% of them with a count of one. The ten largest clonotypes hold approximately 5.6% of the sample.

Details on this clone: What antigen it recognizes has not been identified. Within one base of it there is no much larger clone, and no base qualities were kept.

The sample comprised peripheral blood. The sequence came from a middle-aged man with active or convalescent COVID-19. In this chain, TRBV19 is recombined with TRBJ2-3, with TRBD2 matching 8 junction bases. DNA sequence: TGTGCCAGCGCCATCGGGGGGGGCCAAGATACGCAGTATTTT. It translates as CASAIGGGQDTQYF. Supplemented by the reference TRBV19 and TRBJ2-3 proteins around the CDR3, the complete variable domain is DGGITQSPKYLFRKEGQNVTLSCEQNLNHDAMYWYRQDPGQGLRLIYYSQIVNDFQKGDIAEGYSVSREKKESFPLTVTSAQKNPTAFYLCASAIGGGQDTQYFGPGTRLTVL.